This is a list of T cell receptor beta chains from one sample in a study of cytomegalovirus exposure and HLA in healthy donors. Assay: immunoSEQ multiplex PCR; the TCRdb copy retains only in-frame clones and omits some. The sample holds a few hundred thousand clones; 70% to 90% are singletons and the top ten take approximately 2.9%. Sequencing input: PBMCs. The receptors come from a man younger than 40 in good health and CMV-seronegative. Each CDR3 is given with its conserved first and last residue. A D gene is named only where the DNA matches it firmly. Not every row has a clone size; where given, it reads once, few, many or a size class.

V gene	J gene	D gene	clone size	CDR3 DNA	CDR3 protein
TRBV7-9	TRBJ2-7	TRBD1	few	TGTGCCAGCAGCCATACAGGGGGGAATATCTACGAGCAGTACTTC	CASSHTGGNIYEQYF
TRBV7-2	TRBJ2-7	TRBD1	.	TGTGCCAGCAGCCGCGCCGGGACAGGGACTTACGAGCAGTACTTC	CASSRAGTGTYEQYF
TRBV18	TRBJ1-1	.	.	TGTGCCAGCTCACCAATAGAGGCGCGACCGGCTTTCTTT	CASSPIEARPAFF
TRBV6-5	TRBJ2-1	.	.	TGTGCCAGCAGTTACATAGGGGGCTCCTACAATGAGCAGTTCTTC	CASSYIGGSYNEQFF
TRBV5-1	TRBJ2-2	TRBD1	once	TGCGCCAGCAGCTTGGGACAGGGCCACACCGGGGAGCTGTTTTTT	CASSLGQGHTGELFF
TRBV28	TRBJ1-1	.	.	TGTGCCAGCAGTTCATACTCGAGTACTGAAGCTTTCTTT	CASSSYSSTEAFF
TRBV15	TRBJ2-5	.	.	TGTGCCACCAGCGCAATCGGCGGGGTTTCGGAGACCCAGTACTTC	CATSAIGGVSETQYF
TRBV19	TRBJ1-4	.	few	TGTGCCAGTAGTATAAATCGGTCAGGAGGAGAAAAACTGTTTTTT	CASSINRSGGEKLFF
TRBV10-2	TRBJ1-5	.	.	TGCGCCAGCAGTGAGTCGGTATCAGGTTGGCGGGGTCAGCCCCAGCATTTT	CASSESVSGWRGQPQHF
TRBV29-1	TRBJ1-4	.	few	TGCAGCGTTGGACAGCCTTTTAATGAAAAACTGTTTTTT	CSVGQPFNEKLFF
TRBV6-6	TRBJ2-3	.	.	TGTGCCAGCACGAGAAGCGAGGAGAGCACAGATACGCAGTATTTT	CASTRSEESTDTQYF
TRBV7-3	TRBJ2-5	.	.	TGTGCCAGCAGCTTAATAGGCGGGACCGGGGGGTACTTC	CASSLIGGTGGYF
TRBV27	TRBJ1-5	.	.	TGTGCCAGCAGTTTATGGGCCGGACGGGGACAGCCCCAGCATTTT	CASSLWAGRGQPQHF
TRBV6-5	TRBJ1-1	.	.	TGTGCCAGCAAGATACAGGGAGCCACTGAAGCTTTCTTT	CASKIQGATEAFF
TRBV29-1	TRBJ1-2	TRBD1	.	TGCAGCGCGGGGACAGACTATGGCTACACCTTC	CSAGTDYGYTF
TRBV4-1	TRBJ2-2	.	.	TGCGCCAGCAGCCAAGACAGGGGCGGGACCGGGGAGCTGTTTTTT	CASSQDRGGTGELFF
TRBV29-1	TRBJ1-2	.	.	TGCAGCGTGGAGGCCAATAGGTATGGCTACACCTTC	CSVEANRYGYTF
TRBV19	TRBJ1-4	.	.	TGTGCCAGTAGCCTTGGGAGGGCCGGGGAAAAACTGTTTTTT	CASSLGRAGEKLFF
TRBV19	TRBJ1-5	TRBD1	.	TGTGCCAGTAGTGCCTCGACAGGGATGAGCAATCAGCCCCAGCATTTT	CASSASTGMSNQPQHF
TRBV13	TRBJ2-7	TRBD1	few	TGTGCCAGCAGCTTGGTTCGACAGACAGGGAACGAGCAGTACTTC	CASSLVRQTGNEQYF
TRBV6-5	TRBJ2-5	.	.	TGTGCCAGCAGGAAGGGGAAAGAGACCCAGTACTTC	CASRKGKETQYF
TRBV4-2	TRBJ2-1	TRBD2	once	TGTGCCAGCAGCCAAAATATGGGGGCTAGCGGGGGCAATGAGCAGTTCTTC	CASSQNMGASGGNEQFF
TRBV6-1	TRBJ1-2	TRBD1	.	TGTGCCAGCTGGCAAGGTTCAACAGGGGATATAGGCTACACCTTC	CASWQGSTGDIGYTF
TRBV6-1	TRBJ1-3	.	.	TGTGCCAGCAGTGGGATACAGGGTTGGAAAGGGTTT	CASSGIQGWKGF
TRBV9	TRBJ2-3	.	.	TGTGCCAGCAGCGTAGATGGCATGACAGATACGCAGTATTTT	CASSVDGMTDTQYF
TRBV5-6	TRBJ1-2	.	.	TGTGCCAGCAGCTTTGGGTTAACAGGAACTCACTATGGCTACACCTTC	CASSFGLTGTHYGYTF
TRBV28	TRBJ2-5	.	once	TGTGCCAGCAGCCAGGACTGGAACCAAGAGACCCAGTACTTC	CASSQDWNQETQYF
TRBV28	TRBJ2-7	TRBD2	.	TGTGCCAGCAGAAAGAGGGCGACTAGCAGCTCCTACGAGCAGTACTTC	CASRKRATSSSYEQYF
TRBV28	TRBJ2-7	.	.	TGTGCCAGCACCCTCGTAGGGGGGGAGGGCGAGCAGTACTTC	CASTLVGGEGEQYF